This record looks at one TCR beta chain sequence and its context. Only in-frame clones appear in the TCRdb table, and some are missing; sequencing was by immunoSEQ multiplex PCR. The data hold tens of thousands of clones, with about 89% observed a single time. V was clipped by 5 bases and J by 0 bases, with 15 bases between them. Germline V gene sequence: CDR1 SGHTA, CDR2 FQGNSA. This CDR3 spans 16 amino acids. These data come from a study of T cell changes during pregnancy in multiple sclerosis. This TCR was recovered from a female donor in good health, enrolled as a control in a pregnancy study. Material: CD8+ T cells from peripheral blood mononuclear cells, obtained in the first trimester of pregnancy. The chain recombines TRBV7-2 with TRBJ2-3; no firm D call. The CDR3 DNA follows: TGTGCCAGCAGCGCCGAGCCGCCCTATAGCACAGATACGCAGTATTTT. Residues: CASSAEPPYSTDTQYF.